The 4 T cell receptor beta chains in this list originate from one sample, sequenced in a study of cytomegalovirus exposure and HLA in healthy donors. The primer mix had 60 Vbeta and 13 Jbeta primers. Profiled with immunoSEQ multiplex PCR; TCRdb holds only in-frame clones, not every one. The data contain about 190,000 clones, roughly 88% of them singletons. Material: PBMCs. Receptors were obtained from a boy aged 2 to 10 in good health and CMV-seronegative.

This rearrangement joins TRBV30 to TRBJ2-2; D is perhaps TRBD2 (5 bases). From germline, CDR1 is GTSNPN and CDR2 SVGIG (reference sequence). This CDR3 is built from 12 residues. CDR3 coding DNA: TGTTCGGGGAGAGTGAACACCGGGGAGCTGTTTTTT. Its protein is CSGRVNTGELFF.

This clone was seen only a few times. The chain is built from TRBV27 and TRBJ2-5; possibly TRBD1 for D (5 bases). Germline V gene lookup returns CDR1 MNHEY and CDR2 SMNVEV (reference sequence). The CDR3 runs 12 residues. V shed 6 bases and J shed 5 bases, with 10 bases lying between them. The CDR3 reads CASSQSGETQYF. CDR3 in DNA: TGTGCCAGCAGCCAATCAGGGGAGACCCAGTACTTC.

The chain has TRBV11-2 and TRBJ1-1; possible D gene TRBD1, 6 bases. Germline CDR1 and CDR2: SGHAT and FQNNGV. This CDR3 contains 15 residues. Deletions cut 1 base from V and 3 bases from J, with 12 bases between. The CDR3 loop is CASSLGYRVDTEAFF. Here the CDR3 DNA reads TGTGCCAGCAGCTTAGGATACAGGGTCGACACTGAAGCTTTCTTT.

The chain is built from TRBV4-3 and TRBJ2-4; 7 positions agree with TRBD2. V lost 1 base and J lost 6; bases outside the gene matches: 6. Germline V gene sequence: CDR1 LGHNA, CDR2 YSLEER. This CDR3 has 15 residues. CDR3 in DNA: TGCGCCAGCAGCCAAGGGAGGACTAGTCGAAACATTCAGTACTTC. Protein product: CASSQGRTSRNIQYF.